These T cell receptor beta chains were read from a single sample in a study of blood T cell repertoires in COVID-19. The table came from immunoSEQ multiplex PCR; TCRdb's copy has only in-frame clones and leaves some out. The table records over 350,000 clones, roughly 90% of them present only once. Sequencing was done on a sample of peripheral blood. Every receptor here comes from a woman between 25 and 40 years old with active or convalescent COVID-19. Both conserved end residues are part of each CDR3. The D gene is left open where the match is weak. Part of the rows lack a size; the others show once, few, many or a class for expanded clones.

cdr3_nt cdr3_aa v_call d_call j_call clone_size
TGTGCCAGCAGAGAACCCCCAGGGGGTCAGCCCCAGCATTTT CASREPPGGQPQHF TRBV2 TRBD1 TRBJ1-5 -
TGTGCCAGCAGTTCGCAGGGGGCATTGGAGACCCAGTACTTC CASSSQGALETQYF TRBV6-5 TRBD1 TRBJ2-5 few
TGTGCCAGCAGTGAAGCGGGCGCGGGGGCCTCCACAGATACGCAGTATTTT CASSEAGAGASTDTQYF TRBV2 - TRBJ2-3 -
TGTGCCAGCAGCACCACAGCGGGGGGAGCCGGGGCCAACGTCCTGACTTTC CASSTTAGGAGANVLTF TRBV5-5 TRBD2 TRBJ2-6 -
TGTGCCAGCGTTCTGGGCGGGAGGTTGGATGAGCAGTTCTTC CASVLGGRLDEQFF TRBV11-2 TRBD2 TRBJ2-1 -
TGTGCCAGCAGCTTACACGGGGGGGCCTACTCACCCCTCCACTTT CASSLHGGAYSPLHF TRBV7-9 - TRBJ1-6 -
TGTGCCAGCAGCCAAGACAGCTATAATTCACCCCTCCACTTT CASSQDSYNSPLHF TRBV3-1/TRBV3-2 - TRBJ1-6 -
TGCGCCAGCAGTTCTGACAGGGGGCTAGCTATAGAAAAACTGTTTTTT CASSSDRGLAIEKLFF TRBV5-1 TRBD1 TRBJ1-4 -
TGTGCCAGCAGTGAATTGAGGGATAACCAGCCCCAGCATTTT CASSELRDNQPQHF TRBV6-1 - TRBJ1-5 -
TGTGCCAGCAGCGCCCACAGCGGGATCGATGAGCAGTTCTTC CASSAHSGIDEQFF TRBV21-1 - TRBJ2-1 -
TGTGCCAGCAGCTTAGACAGTCCATACTACACCTTC CASSLDSPYYTF TRBV11-2 - TRBJ1-2 -
TGTGCCAGCAGCTCCCCTCCCGGCGGGAGGGACACCGGGGAGCTGTTTTTT CASSSPPGGRDTGELFF TRBV7-8 TRBD2 TRBJ2-2 -
TGTGCCAGCAGCTTAGGAGGAGCTGGAAACACCATATATTTT CASSLGGAGNTIYF TRBV7-9 - TRBJ1-3 -
TGCAGCCTCGGGGGGGAGGTATACAATGAGCAGTTCTTC CSLGGEVYNEQFF TRBV29-1 TRBD2 TRBJ2-1 -
TGCGCCAGCAGCTTGGACGGGGGTGTTGGGGAGACCCAGTACTTC CASSLDGGVGETQYF TRBV5-1 - TRBJ2-5 -